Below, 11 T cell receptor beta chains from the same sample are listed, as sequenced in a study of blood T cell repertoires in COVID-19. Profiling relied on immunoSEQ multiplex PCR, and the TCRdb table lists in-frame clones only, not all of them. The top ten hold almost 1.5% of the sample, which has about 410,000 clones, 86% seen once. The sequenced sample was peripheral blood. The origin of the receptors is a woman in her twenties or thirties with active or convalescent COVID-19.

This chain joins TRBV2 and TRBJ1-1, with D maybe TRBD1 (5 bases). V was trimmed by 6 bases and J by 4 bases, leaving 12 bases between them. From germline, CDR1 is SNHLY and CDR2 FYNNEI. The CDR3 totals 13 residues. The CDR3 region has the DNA TGTGCCAGCAGGTCAGGGCCAAGCACTGAAGCTTTCTTT. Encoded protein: CASRSGPSTEAFF.

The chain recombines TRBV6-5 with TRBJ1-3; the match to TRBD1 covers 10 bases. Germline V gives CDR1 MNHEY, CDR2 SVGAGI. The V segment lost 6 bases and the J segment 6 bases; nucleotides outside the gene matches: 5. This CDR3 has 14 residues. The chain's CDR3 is CASRSGTGENTIYF. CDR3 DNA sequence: TGTGCCAGCAGGTCAGGGACAGGGGAAAACACCATATATTTT.

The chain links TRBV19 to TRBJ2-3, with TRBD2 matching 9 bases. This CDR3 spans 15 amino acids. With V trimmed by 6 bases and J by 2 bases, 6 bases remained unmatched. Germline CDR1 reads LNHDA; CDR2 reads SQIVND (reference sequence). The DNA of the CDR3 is TGTGCCAGTAGGAGACTAGCGGCCATCACAGATACGCAGTATTTT. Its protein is CASRRLAAITDTQYF.

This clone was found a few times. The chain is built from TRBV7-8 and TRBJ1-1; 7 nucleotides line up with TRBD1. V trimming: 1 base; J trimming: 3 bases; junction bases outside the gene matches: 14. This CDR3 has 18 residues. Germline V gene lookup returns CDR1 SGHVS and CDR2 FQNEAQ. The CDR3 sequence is CASSLDRVTGRVDTEAFF. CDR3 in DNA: TGTGCCAGCAGCTTAGACCGGGTGACAGGGCGAGTGGACACTGAAGCTTTCTTT.

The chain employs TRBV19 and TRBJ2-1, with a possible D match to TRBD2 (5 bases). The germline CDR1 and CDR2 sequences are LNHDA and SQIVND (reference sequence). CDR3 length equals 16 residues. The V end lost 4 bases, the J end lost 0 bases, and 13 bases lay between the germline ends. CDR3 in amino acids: CASSTSSGGSYNEQFF. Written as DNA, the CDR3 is TGTGCCAGTAGTACCTCAAGCGGAGGCTCCTACAATGAGCAGTTCTTC.

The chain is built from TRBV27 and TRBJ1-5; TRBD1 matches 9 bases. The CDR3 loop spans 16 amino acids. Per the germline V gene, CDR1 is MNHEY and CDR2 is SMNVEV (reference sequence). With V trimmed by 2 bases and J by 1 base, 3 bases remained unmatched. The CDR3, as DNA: TGTGCCAGCAGTTTAGGGACAGGGACGAGCAATCAGCCCCAGCATTTT. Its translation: CASSLGTGTSNQPQHF.

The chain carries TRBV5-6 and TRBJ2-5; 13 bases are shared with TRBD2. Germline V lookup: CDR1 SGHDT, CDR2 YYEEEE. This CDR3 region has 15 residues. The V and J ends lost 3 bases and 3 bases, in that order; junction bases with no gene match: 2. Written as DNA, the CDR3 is TGTGCCAGCAGCTATGGGACTAGCGGGGAAGAGACCCAGTACTTC. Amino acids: CASSYGTSGEETQYF.

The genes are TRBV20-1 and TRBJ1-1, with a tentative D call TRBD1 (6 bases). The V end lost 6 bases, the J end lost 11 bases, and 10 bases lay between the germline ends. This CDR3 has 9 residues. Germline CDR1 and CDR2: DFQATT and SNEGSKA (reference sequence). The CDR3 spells CSAGTPAFF. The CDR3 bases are TGCAGTGCCGGGACACCTGCTTTCTTT.

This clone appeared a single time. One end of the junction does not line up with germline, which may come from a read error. As DNA, the CDR3 is TGTGCCAGCAGTGATGACTCCCCTTTCACCGGGGAGTTGTTTTTT. It codes for CASSDDSPFTGELFF. This rearrangement joins TRBV2 to TRBJ2-2; weak D call: TRBD2 (5 bases). The germline V gene has CDR1 SNHLY and CDR2 FYNNEI. The CDR3 is 15 amino acids.

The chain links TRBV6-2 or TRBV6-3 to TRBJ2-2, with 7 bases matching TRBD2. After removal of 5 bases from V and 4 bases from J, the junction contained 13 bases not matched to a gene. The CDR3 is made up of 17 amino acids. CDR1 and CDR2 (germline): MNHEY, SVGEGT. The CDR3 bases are TGTGCCAGCAGTCACCCTCCTCCACTAGCGAGCACCGGGGAGCTGTTTTTT. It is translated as CASSHPPPLASTGELFF.

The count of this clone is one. The CDR3 sequence is CASSPVAGGSTDTQYF. Here the CDR3 DNA reads TGTGCCAGCAGCCCCGTTGCCGGGGGGTCCACAGATACGCAGTATTTT. The chain combines TRBV7-8 with TRBJ2-3, with 7 nucleotides matching TRBD2. Germline values: CDR1 SGHVS, CDR2 FQNEAQ. This CDR3 spans 16 amino acids. Losses at the gene ends were 5 bases for V and 2 bases for J; bases not matched to a gene: 10.